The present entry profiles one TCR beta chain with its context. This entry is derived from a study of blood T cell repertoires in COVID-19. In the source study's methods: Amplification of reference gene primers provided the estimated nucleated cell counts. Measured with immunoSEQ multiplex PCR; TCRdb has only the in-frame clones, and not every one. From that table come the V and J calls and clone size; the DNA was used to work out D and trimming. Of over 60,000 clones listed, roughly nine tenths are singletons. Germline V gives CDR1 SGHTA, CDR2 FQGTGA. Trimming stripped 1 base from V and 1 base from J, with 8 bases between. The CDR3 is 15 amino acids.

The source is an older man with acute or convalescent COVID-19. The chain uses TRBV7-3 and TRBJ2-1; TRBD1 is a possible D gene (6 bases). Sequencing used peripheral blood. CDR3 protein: CASSLIGTSYNEQFF. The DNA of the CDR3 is TGTGCCAGCAGCTTAATCGGGACATCCTACAATGAGCAGTTCTTC.